This is a list of T cell receptor beta chains from one sample in a study of T cell responses to AZD1222 COVID-19 vaccine. Produced via immunoSEQ multiplex PCR; TCRdb's table is partial and in-frame only. The repertoire includes about 45,000 clones, over 70% of them detected once, and under 5% sits in the top ten. Specimen: peripheral blood, collected on day 0 of AZD1222 vaccination. The source of these receptors is an adult in good health. CDR3s include the opening cysteine and the closing phenylalanine or tryptophan. The D gene is left open where the match is weak. Size values are once, few and many counts, or a class for expanded clones, and some rows have none.

clone_size: NA; d_call: NA; j_call: TRBJ2-1; v_call: TRBV7-8; cdr3_nt: TGTGCCAGCAGCTTCGTGGGGAGCTCCTACAATGAGCAGTTCTTC; cdr3_aa: CASSFVGSSYNEQFF
clone_size: few; d_call: NA; j_call: TRBJ1-3; v_call: TRBV7-2; cdr3_nt: TGTGCCAGCAGCCTCGGAGGGATCTCTGGAAACACCATATATTTT; cdr3_aa: CASSLGGISGNTIYF
clone_size: NA; d_call: NA; j_call: TRBJ2-2; v_call: TRBV19; cdr3_nt: TGTGCCAGTAGTATAAGGCAGGGGCTAGGGACCGGGGAGCTGTTTTTT; cdr3_aa: CASSIRQGLGTGELFF
clone_size: NA; d_call: TRBD2; j_call: TRBJ2-3; v_call: TRBV11-2; cdr3_nt: TGTGCCAGCAGCTTGGGAAGTAGCGGGGGCACAGATACGCAGTATTTT; cdr3_aa: CASSLGSSGGTDTQYF
clone_size: NA; d_call: NA; j_call: TRBJ1-5; v_call: TRBV6-4; cdr3_nt: TGTGCCAGCGCACAGGGTGAGAATCAGCCCCAGCATTTT; cdr3_aa: CASAQGENQPQHF
clone_size: NA; d_call: TRBD1; j_call: TRBJ1-1; v_call: TRBV6-5; cdr3_nt: TGTGCCAGCAGGAAGGGACAGGCAAACATTGAAGCTTTCTTT; cdr3_aa: CASRKGQANIEAFF
clone_size: NA; d_call: NA; j_call: TRBJ1-5; v_call: TRBV19; cdr3_nt: TGTGCCAGTGGAGGCAGTAATAGCAATCAGCCCCAGCATTTT; cdr3_aa: CASGGSNSNQPQHF
clone_size: NA; d_call: NA; j_call: TRBJ2-7; v_call: TRBV28; cdr3_nt: TGTGCCAGCAGTCCGTGGTGGGGGGCCTCCTACGAGCAGTACTTC; cdr3_aa: CASSPWWGASYEQYF
clone_size: NA; d_call: TRBD1; j_call: TRBJ1-2; v_call: TRBV7-2; cdr3_nt: TGTGCCAGCAGCTTAGCCAGAGGACAGGGATATGGCTACACCTTC; cdr3_aa: CASSLARGQGYGYTF
clone_size: few; d_call: TRBD2; j_call: TRBJ2-2; v_call: TRBV2; cdr3_nt: TGTGCCAGCAGTGGGGGACTAGCGGGTGTTTTGACCGGGGAGCTGTTTTTT; cdr3_aa: CASSGGLAGVLTGELFF
clone_size: NA; d_call: TRBD2; j_call: TRBJ2-3; v_call: TRBV7-2; cdr3_nt: TGTGCCAGCAGCTTAGAACTAGCGGGGGGCCGCGATACGCAGTATTTT; cdr3_aa: CASSLELAGGRDTQYF
clone_size: NA; d_call: NA; j_call: TRBJ2-5; v_call: TRBV9; cdr3_nt: TGTGCCAGCAGCGCCCAACCGACGGGCCAAGAGACCCAGTACTTC; cdr3_aa: CASSAQPTGQETQYF
clone_size: NA; d_call: NA; j_call: TRBJ2-7; v_call: TRBV6-2/TRBV6-3; cdr3_nt: TGTGCCAGCAGCCCGTCGGGACAACGGAACGAGCAGTACTTC; cdr3_aa: CASSPSGQRNEQYF
clone_size: NA; d_call: NA; j_call: TRBJ1-3; v_call: TRBV2; cdr3_nt: TGTGCCAGCAGTGGGTCTTGGGGAAACACCATATATTTT; cdr3_aa: CASSGSWGNTIYF
clone_size: NA; d_call: NA; j_call: TRBJ1-1; v_call: TRBV19; cdr3_nt: TGTGCCAGTAGTATAACCATGGGGACTGAAGCTTTCTTT; cdr3_aa: CASSITMGTEAFF
clone_size: NA; d_call: NA; j_call: TRBJ1-6; v_call: TRBV12-3/TRBV12-4; cdr3_nt: TGTGCCAGCAGTTTCGGGGATTCACCCCTCCACTTT; cdr3_aa: CASSFGDSPLHF
clone_size: NA; d_call: NA; j_call: TRBJ1-6; v_call: TRBV3-1/TRBV3-2; cdr3_nt: TGTGCCAGCAGCCAAACGGGACATTCACCCCTCCACTTT; cdr3_aa: CASSQTGHSPLHF
clone_size: NA; d_call: NA; j_call: TRBJ1-4; v_call: TRBV27; cdr3_nt: TGTGCCAGCAGGCGGCAGGTTGCAACTAATGAAAAACTGTTTTTT; cdr3_aa: CASRRQVATNEKLFF
clone_size: NA; d_call: NA; j_call: TRBJ1-4; v_call: TRBV5-4; cdr3_nt: TGTGCCAGCAGCTCGTCCGGGTCGCGAGCAACTAATGAAAAACTGTTTTTT; cdr3_aa: CASSSSGSRATNEKLFF
clone_size: few; d_call: NA; j_call: TRBJ1-2; v_call: TRBV11-2; cdr3_nt: TGTGCCAGCAGCGGGATTTCTAACTATGGCTACACCTTC; cdr3_aa: CASSGISNYGYTF
clone_size: NA; d_call: NA; j_call: TRBJ1-5; v_call: TRBV5-1; cdr3_nt: TGCGCCAGCAGCTTGGAAGGCGGAGGAGGACCCCAGCCCCAGCATTTT; cdr3_aa: CASSLEGGGGPQPQHF
clone_size: few; d_call: NA; j_call: TRBJ2-7; v_call: TRBV18; cdr3_nt: TGTGCCAGCAAGGGGAGCTCCTACGAGCAGTACTTC; cdr3_aa: CASKGSSYEQYF
clone_size: NA; d_call: NA; j_call: TRBJ1-1; v_call: TRBV3-1/TRBV3-2; cdr3_nt: NA; cdr3_aa: CASSFGSGQGTEAFF
clone_size: NA; d_call: NA; j_call: TRBJ1-1; v_call: TRBV7-2; cdr3_nt: TGTGCCAGCAGCTTCAGGGGAGGGGGGGTCATGAACACTGAAGCTTTCTTT; cdr3_aa: CASSFRGGGVMNTEAFF
clone_size: few; d_call: NA; j_call: TRBJ1-6; v_call: TRBV28; cdr3_nt: TGTGCCACCACCCGAGAAGGTGGCTCCTATAATTCACCCCTCCACTTT; cdr3_aa: CATTREGGSYNSPLHF
clone_size: NA; d_call: TRBD2; j_call: TRBJ2-3; v_call: TRBV7-3; cdr3_nt: TGTGCCAGCAGCCCCGCGGGGGGCCCAGATACGCAGTATTTT; cdr3_aa: CASSPAGGPDTQYF
clone_size: NA; d_call: TRBD1; j_call: TRBJ1-2; v_call: TRBV2; cdr3_nt: TGTGCCAGCAGGGGATCCGGGACAGGTTCCTCTAACTATGGCTACACCTTC; cdr3_aa: CASRGSGTGSSNYGYTF
clone_size: once; d_call: TRBD2; j_call: TRBJ2-3; v_call: TRBV7-2; cdr3_nt: TGTGCCAGCAGCTCCCGCCGGGGTAGCGGGGGCTTGCGGACGCAGTATTTT; cdr3_aa: CASSSRRGSGGLRTQYF
clone_size: NA; d_call: TRBD1; j_call: TRBJ1-1; v_call: TRBV6-5; cdr3_nt: TGTGCCAGCGCCGGCGCTACAGGGGACACTGAAGCTTTCTTT; cdr3_aa: CASAGATGDTEAFF
clone_size: NA; d_call: NA; j_call: TRBJ2-5; v_call: TRBV27; cdr3_nt: TGTGCCAGCAGTCCCAGGTTACAAGAGACCCAGTACTTC; cdr3_aa: CASSPRLQETQYF
clone_size: NA; d_call: TRBD1; j_call: TRBJ2-7; v_call: TRBV3-1/TRBV3-2; cdr3_nt: TGTGCCAGCAGCCAAGCGGGACAGGGGAACGAGCAGTACTTC; cdr3_aa: CASSQAGQGNEQYF
clone_size: NA; d_call: TRBD2; j_call: TRBJ2-1; v_call: TRBV19; cdr3_nt: TGTGCCAGTAGGACTTCGGGGGGGGGCCCCAATGAGCAGTTCTTC; cdr3_aa: CASRTSGGGPNEQFF
clone_size: few; d_call: NA; j_call: TRBJ1-1; v_call: TRBV27; cdr3_nt: TGTGCCAGCAGTCCGACAGAGAACACTGAAGCTTTCTTT; cdr3_aa: CASSPTENTEAFF
clone_size: once; d_call: NA; j_call: TRBJ2-7; v_call: TRBV7-8; cdr3_nt: TGTGCCAGCAGCTTAGGCGGTGGGGGCTACGAGCAGTACTTC; cdr3_aa: CASSLGGGGYEQYF
clone_size: NA; d_call: NA; j_call: TRBJ1-2; v_call: TRBV7-8; cdr3_nt: TGTGCCAGCAGCGTACAGGGAAGCCCTAACTATGGCTACACCTTC; cdr3_aa: CASSVQGSPNYGYTF